This entry lists 25 T cell receptor beta chains sequenced from one sample in a study of cytomegalovirus exposure and HLA in healthy donors. The PCR had 60 Vbeta and 13 Jbeta primers. Assay: immunoSEQ multiplex PCR; the TCRdb copy retains only in-frame clones and omits some. The table for this sample gives some 34,000 clones. Sequencing was done on a sample of PBMCs. The receptors shown here come from a man aged 35 to 55 in good health and CMV-seronegative.

Comments on this clone: The sample holds other DNA sequences that translate to the same CDR3. V is TRBV5-1 and J is TRBJ1-2; 9 bases match TRBD1. The CDR3 is 16 amino acids. Germline V lookup: CDR1 SGHRS, CDR2 YFSETQ. The V gene end was trimmed by 4 bases and the J gene end by 2 bases; junction bases not matched to a gene: 9. The CDR3 spells CASSLDPGQGNYGYTF. CDR3 sequence (DNA): TGCGCCAGCAGCCTTGACCCGGGACAGGGAAACTATGGCTACACCTTC.

CDR3 bases: TGTGCCAGCAGCTTAACCTCGGGGGTCGGAGGCTACACCTTC. Its protein is CASSLTSGVGGYTF. The chain has TRBV13 and TRBJ1-2, with D possibly matching TRBD1 (5 bases). Trimming left V 2 bases short and J 8 bases short, with 15 bases between. The V gene's germline CDR1 is PRHDT and CDR2 FYEKMQ (reference sequence). CDR3 length: 14 amino acids.

This rearrangement joins TRBV19 to TRBJ1-1, with 7 bases matching TRBD1. Germline assignment: CDR1 LNHDA and CDR2 SQIVND (reference sequence). V dropped 7 bases and J dropped 4; count of bases not matched to a gene: 9. The CDR3 runs 14 residues. CDR3 nucleotide sequence: TGTGCCAGTACTAAGACAGGGTCGGGCACTGAAGCTTTCTTT. It yields the protein CASTKTGSGTEAFF.

The gene calls are TRBV7-2 and TRBJ1-5, with D tentatively TRBD1 (6 bases). The CDR3 extends over 15 amino acids. Trimming took off 1 base at V and 3 bases at J, with 10 bases between the two ends. Looked up from germline, CDR1 is SGHTA and CDR2 is FQGNSA. This CDR3 is CASSLVQGVNQPQHF. As DNA, the CDR3 is TGTGCCAGCAGCTTAGTACAGGGAGTCAATCAGCCCCAGCATTTT.

This sequence joins TRBV19 and TRBJ2-1; 14 bases are shared with TRBD2. J was trimmed by 7 bases and V by 8 bases; bases with no gene match: 7. This CDR3 has 15 amino acids. Per the germline V gene, CDR1 is LNHDA and CDR2 is SQIVND (reference sequence). Here the CDR3 reads CASVGTSGSVNEQFF. In DNA form, the CDR3 reads TGTGCCAGTGTTGGGACTAGCGGGAGTGTGAATGAGCAGTTCTTC.

The chain combines TRBV30 with TRBJ2-2, with TRBD2 identical over 8 bases. Germline CDR1 GTSNPN, CDR2 SVGIG (reference sequence). Trimming cost V 3 bases and J 1 base; bases outside gene matches: 13. This CDR3 comprises 18 residues. The CDR3 loop is CAWRGDGREGLNTGELFF. For the CDR3, the DNA is TGTGCCTGGAGAGGAGATGGTCGGGAGGGCCTGAACACCGGGGAGCTGTTTTTT. The full variable domain, completed using reference TRBV30 and TRBJ2-2, is SQTIHQWPATLVQPVGSPLSLECTVEGTSNPNLYWYRQAAGRGLQLLFYSVGIGQISSEVPQNLSASRPQDRQFILSSKKLLLSDSGFYLCAWRGDGREGLNTGELFFGEGSRLTVL.

The chain recombines TRBV5-6 with TRBJ2-3; a weak D match, TRBD1 (6 bases). This CDR3 spans 13 amino acids. Between the trimmed V and J ends, which lost 4 bases and 5 bases, there was a span of 11 bases. CDR1 is SGHDT and CDR2 is YYEEEE in the germline V gene. Here the CDR3 reads CASSGQDRDTQYF. The CDR3 nucleotides are TGTGCCAGCAGCGGGCAGGACAGAGATACGCAGTATTTT.

Written as DNA, the CDR3 is TGTGCCAGCAGCCTCCTAGCTTCGGACAGCTATGGCTACACCTTC. Amino acid sequence: CASSLLASDSYGYTF. J is TRBJ1-2 and V is TRBV7-2, with a tentative D call TRBD1 (6 bases). V gave up 5 bases and J gave up 4 bases, with 17 bases separating them. This CDR3 comprises 15 residues. Germline values: CDR1 SGHTA, CDR2 FQGNSA.

The V and J genes are TRBV4-2 and TRBJ2-7; TRBD2 matches at 10 bases. V shed 1 base, J shed 3 bases, and the junction held 3 bases outside the gene matches. Germline V CDR1 and CDR2: LGHNA, YNFKEQ. The CDR3 consists of 15 residues. The chain's CDR3 is CASSQATSGYYEQYF. As DNA, the CDR3 is TGTGCCAGCAGCCAAGCGACTAGCGGGTACTACGAGCAGTACTTC.

The chain has TRBV18 and TRBJ2-5, with D perhaps matching TRBD1 (5 bases). The CDR3 extends over 13 amino acids. Germline lookup yields CDR1 KGHSH and CDR2 LQKENI. Trimming removed 5 bases from V and 2 bases from J, with 9 bases in between. The CDR3 sequence is CASSTTGQETQYF. CDR3 nucleotide sequence: TGTGCCAGCTCAACTACAGGTCAAGAGACCCAGTACTTC.

The rearrangement uses TRBV19 and TRBJ1-2, with TRBD1 matching over 7 bases. This CDR3 has 13 residues. The germline gives CDR1 LNHDA, CDR2 SQIVND (reference sequence). Trimming took 7 bases from V and 3 from J; bases not matched to a gene: 5. The CDR3 loop is CASNTGVDYGYTF. Written as DNA, the CDR3 is TGTGCCAGTAACACAGGGGTCGACTATGGCTACACCTTC.

The DNA for the CDR3 is TGTGCCAGCAGTGAGGGAGCCCACAATGAGCAGTTCTTC. Its translation is CASSEGAHNEQFF. The V gene is TRBV6-1, the J gene TRBJ2-1, with a tentative D call TRBD2 (5 bases). This CDR3 has 13 residues. Between the trimmed V and J ends, which lost 3 bases and 5 bases, there was a span of 8 bases. The germline CDR1 and CDR2 sequences are MNHNS and SASEGT.

V usage is TRBV15 and J usage is TRBJ2-7, with TRBD2 matching over 9 bases. CDR3 size: 19 residues. J was trimmed by 0 bases and V by 3 bases; bases with no gene match: 15. Per germline, CDR1 LNHNV and CDR2 YYDKDF (reference sequence). CDR3 residues: CATSSFLAGEPPSSYEQYF. The DNA of the CDR3 is TGTGCCACCAGCAGCTTTTTAGCGGGAGAGCCACCCTCCTCCTACGAGCAGTACTTC.

This rearrangement joins TRBV12-5 to TRBJ1-3, with D possibly TRBD1 on 5 matching bases. Trimming removed 4 bases from V and 3 bases from J, with 10 bases in between. This CDR3 spans 14 amino acids. The germline CDR1 and CDR2 sequences are LGHNT and FRNRAP. The CDR3 region is CASGSTDIGNTIYF. For the CDR3, the DNA is TGTGCTAGTGGTTCTACGGACATTGGAAACACCATATATTTT. Full variable domain (missing parts from reference TRBV12-5 and TRBJ1-3): DARVTQTPRHKVTEMGQEVTMRCQPILGHNTVFWYRQTMMQGLELLAYFRNRAPLDDSGMPKDRFSAEMPDATLATLKIQPSEPRDSAVYFCASGSTDIGNTIYFGEGSWLTVV.

The chain recombines TRBV5-1 with TRBJ2-3; 9 nucleotides match TRBD1. Per germline, CDR1 SGHRS and CDR2 YFSETQ. The ends lost 4 bases at V and 1 base at J; junction bases unmatched: 1. The CDR3 contains 14 residues. This chain's CDR3 is CASSRDRGTDTQYF. CDR3 DNA sequence: TGCGCCAGCAGCCGGGACAGGGGCACAGATACGCAGTATTTT.

The rearrangement joins TRBV18 to TRBJ1-4; no definite D call. Trimming shortened V by 4 bases and J by 6 bases, and 9 bases separated the two germline ends. This CDR3 has 13 residues. CDR1 and CDR2 from the germline V gene are KGHSH and LQKENI. The CDR3 DNA reads TGTGCCAGCTCACGAGGAAAGGATGAAAAACTGTTTTTT. This encodes CASSRGKDEKLFF. The full variable domain, in which reference TRBV18 and TRBJ1-4 provide the parts outside the CDR3, is NAGVMQNPRHLVRRRGQEARLRCSPMKGHSHVYWYRQLPEEGLKFMVYLQKENIIDESGMPKERFSAEFPKEGPSILRIQQVVRGDSAAYFCASSRGKDEKLFFGSGTQLSVL.

The chain couples TRBV4-2 to TRBJ2-7; D might be TRBD2 (5 bases). Germline loops: CDR1 LGHNA, CDR2 YNFKEQ. Trimming cost V 6 bases and J 6 bases, with 12 bases left between them. This CDR3 is 12 amino acids long. For the CDR3, the DNA is TGTGCCAGCAGTGACTACAAGAGCGAGCAGTACTTC. It translates to CASSDYKSEQYF.

This chain joins TRBV10-3 and TRBJ2-1, with 10 bases matching TRBD1. The CDR3 runs 15 residues. Trimming cost V 4 bases and J 3 bases; bases outside gene matches: 3. The germline CDR1 and CDR2 sequences are ENHRY and SYGVKD. CDR3 in amino acids: CAISGGQGNYNEQFF. In DNA form, the CDR3 reads TGTGCCATCAGTGGGGGACAGGGGAACTACAATGAGCAGTTCTTC.

The rearrangement links TRBV2 to TRBJ2-7; maybe TRBD1 (6 bases). The CDR3 loop spans 13 amino acids. Germline V gene data show CDR1 as SNHLY and CDR2 as FYNNEI. V lost 4 bases, J lost 4 bases, and 11 bases lay in between. Here the CDR3 DNA reads TGTGCCAGCAGTGGGGGGCTCCGGTACGAGCAGTACTTC. This sequence encodes CASSGGLRYEQYF.

The chain is built from TRBV30 and TRBJ1-1; D remains ambiguous. From germline, CDR1 is GTSNPN and CDR2 SVGIG (reference sequence). CDR3 length: 13 residues. Trimming pared 0 bases from V and 1 base from J, leaving 6 bases between. CDR3 sequence: CAWSVRENTEAFF. Written as DNA, the CDR3 is TGTGCCTGGAGTGTACGGGAGAACACTGAAGCTTTCTTT. Full variable domain (remainder filled in from reference TRBV30 and TRBJ1-1): SQTIHQWPATLVQPVGSPLSLECTVEGTSNPNLYWYRQAAGRGLQLLFYSVGIGQISSEVPQNLSASRPQDRQFILSSKKLLLSDSGFYLCAWSVRENTEAFFGQGTRLTVV.

The rearrangement links TRBV5-1 to TRBJ2-3, with 8 nucleotides matching TRBD1. Germline V lookup: CDR1 SGHRS, CDR2 YFSETQ. V dropped 6 bases and J dropped 0; count of bases not matched to a gene: 3. The CDR3 is 14 amino acids. DNA for the CDR3: TGCGCCAGCAAAACAGGGGGAAGCACAGATACGCAGTATTTT. This translates into CASKTGGSTDTQYF.

The gene calls are TRBV30 and TRBJ2-1, with 12 bases identical to TRBD2. Looked up from germline, CDR1 is GTSNPN and CDR2 is SVGIG (reference sequence). V shed 5 bases and J 7 bases; nucleotides not matched to a gene: 6. This CDR3 comprises 14 residues. CDR3 amino acids: CAWSSGRAGNEQFF. The CDR3 nucleotides are TGTGCCTGGTCTAGCGGGAGGGCCGGGAATGAGCAGTTCTTC.

The chain combines TRBV4-3 with TRBJ1-5, with TRBD1 identical over 7 bases. The germline V gene encodes CDR1 LGHNA and CDR2 YSLEER. The V segment lost 4 bases and the J segment 7 bases; nucleotides outside the gene matches: 13. This CDR3 spans 16 amino acids. This CDR3 is CASSLWGKGGQQPQHF. CDR3 sequence (DNA): TGCGCCAGCAGCCTCTGGGGTAAGGGGGGACAGCAGCCCCAGCATTTT.

The chain couples TRBV29-1 to TRBJ2-7; D unresolved. Germline values: CDR1 SQVTM, CDR2 ANQGSEA. The CDR3 runs 12 residues. V was pared by 4 bases and J by 3 bases, with 10 bases between. The CDR3 region has the DNA TGCAGCGTTGTCGGCGGAGTCTACGAGCAGTACTTC. Translating gives CSVVGGVYEQYF.

The V and J genes are TRBV4-2 and TRBJ2-6; the D is unclear. Germline CDR1 reads LGHNA; CDR2 reads YNFKEQ. The ends were cut back, 0 bases at V and 0 bases at J, with 12 bases in the middle. The CDR3 is made up of 18 amino acids. The CDR3 DNA sequence: TGTGCCAGCAGCCAAGATGCTGTTGTCTACTCTGGGGCCAACGTCCTGACTTTC. Protein: CASSQDAVVYSGANVLTF.